This is a list of T cell receptor beta chains from one sample in a study of molecular identifiers for immune sequencing clone quantification. One entry per CDR3 protein results from TCRdb running MiXCR on the PCR reads. The data hold tens of thousands of distinct CDR3 sequences, with 15% to 20% observed a single time. Material: naive CD8+ T cells from blood, with Jurkat cell RNA spiked in. Every receptor here comes from a human donor in good health. Some libraries in this study had Jurkat cell RNA spiked in. Both conserved end residues are part of each CDR3. The order of the fields is V gene, J gene, clone size, D gene, CDR3 DNA, CDR3 protein. D genes are given only for firm matches. Size tells how often a clone was seen (once, few, many) or the class of an expanded clone, and some rows leave it out.

v_call: TRBV6-5
j_call: TRBJ2-6
clone_size: many
d_call: TRBD1
cdr3_nt: TGTGCCAGCAGCCGAGTCCCGGGACAGGGACCTGGGGCCAACGTCCTGACTTTC
cdr3_aa: CASSRVPGQGPGANVLTF

v_call: TRBV7-3
j_call: TRBJ2-3
clone_size: many
d_call: TRBD2
cdr3_nt: TGTGCCAGCAGCTTTGGGGCGGGAGCCCTCAGCACAGATACGCAGTATTTT
cdr3_aa: CASSFGAGALSTDTQYF

v_call: TRBV29-1
j_call: TRBJ2-3
clone_size: medium-sized
d_call: .
cdr3_nt: TGCAGCGTTGATGGGCGTTTGGAGCGGCCAGATACGCAGTATTTT
cdr3_aa: CSVDGRLERPDTQYF

v_call: TRBV4-3
j_call: TRBJ2-1
clone_size: many
d_call: .
cdr3_nt: TGCGCCAGCAGCCAAGCATTTCTGTCTTACAATGAGCAGTTCTTC
cdr3_aa: CASSQAFLSYNEQFF

v_call: TRBV29-1
j_call: TRBJ2-3
clone_size: many
d_call: TRBD2
cdr3_nt: TGCAGCGTTGCCGGGGGGGAAACGCAGTATTTT
cdr3_aa: CSVAGGETQYF

v_call: TRBV6-2/TRBV6-3
j_call: TRBJ2-5
clone_size: many
d_call: TRBD2
cdr3_nt: TGTGCCAGCAGTTATAGCGGGAGCGGAGAGACCCAGTACTTC
cdr3_aa: CASSYSGSGETQYF

v_call: TRBV9
j_call: TRBJ2-1
clone_size: many
d_call: TRBD2
cdr3_nt: TGTGCCAGCAGCGGTAGCGGGGGGGCCGGTGAGCAGTTCTTC
cdr3_aa: CASSGSGGAGEQFF

v_call: TRBV25-1
j_call: TRBJ2-2
clone_size: medium-sized
d_call: .
cdr3_nt: TGTGCCAGCATGGGAGCCGGGGAGCTGTTTTTT
cdr3_aa: CASMGAGELFF

v_call: TRBV28
j_call: TRBJ2-3
clone_size: many
d_call: TRBD2
cdr3_nt: TGTGCCAGCAGCCCCCATTGGACTAGCGGGAGGGCCATCACAGATACGCAGTATTTT
cdr3_aa: CASSPHWTSGRAITDTQYF

v_call: TRBV19
j_call: TRBJ2-5
clone_size: many
d_call: .
cdr3_nt: TGTGCCAGTAGTATTAGCGTTTTTGGGACACATCAAGAGACCCAGTACTTC
cdr3_aa: CASSISVFGTHQETQYF

v_call: TRBV29-1
j_call: TRBJ2-3
clone_size: medium-sized
d_call: .
cdr3_nt: TGCAGCGTTGTCCCTACGGGGGGCACAGATACGCAGTATTTT
cdr3_aa: CSVVPTGGTDTQYF

v_call: TRBV12-3/TRBV12-4
j_call: TRBJ2-1
clone_size: many
d_call: .
cdr3_nt: TGTGCCAGCAGTTTTATGACAGCTCTATTGGATGAGCAGTTCTTC
cdr3_aa: CASSFMTALLDEQFF

v_call: TRBV7-9
j_call: TRBJ2-6
clone_size: many
d_call: .
cdr3_nt: TGTGCCAGCAGCCCCCCCGGGGCTGGGGCCAACGTCCTGACTTTC
cdr3_aa: CASSPPGAGANVLTF

v_call: TRBV28
j_call: TRBJ1-4
clone_size: many
d_call: TRBD1
cdr3_nt: TGTGCCAGCACCGGACAGGCGCCTAATGAAAAACTGTTTTTT
cdr3_aa: CASTGQAPNEKLFF

v_call: TRBV4-3
j_call: TRBJ2-3
clone_size: .
d_call: .
cdr3_nt: TGCGCCAGCAGCCAATCCAGGGGAGTACCAGGTGCGCAGTATTTT
cdr3_aa: CASSQSRGVPGAQYF

v_call: TRBV30
j_call: TRBJ2-5
clone_size: .
d_call: .
cdr3_nt: TGTGCCTGGAGCGGGGGAAGGTTGGAGACCCAGTACTTC
cdr3_aa: CAWSGGRLETQYF

v_call: TRBV14
j_call: TRBJ2-6
clone_size: many
d_call: TRBD1
cdr3_nt: TGTGCCAGCAGCCCATACCAGGGGGTTTATGGGGCCAACGTCCTGACTTTC
cdr3_aa: CASSPYQGVYGANVLTF

v_call: TRBV7-9
j_call: TRBJ2-1
clone_size: many
d_call: TRBD2
cdr3_nt: TGTGCCAGCAGCTTATCGGGGGGGACTGAGCGGTTCTTC
cdr3_aa: CASSLSGGTERFF

v_call: TRBV27
j_call: TRBJ2-3
clone_size: many
d_call: .
cdr3_nt: TGTGCCAGCAGTTTGATCCCGGGAGCGGATCCAGATACGCAGTATTTT
cdr3_aa: CASSLIPGADPDTQYF

v_call: TRBV27
j_call: TRBJ2-3
clone_size: many
d_call: .
cdr3_nt: TGTGCCAGCAGTTTAAGGGACGCTTACCGGGGGGATACGCAGTATTTT
cdr3_aa: CASSLRDAYRGDTQYF

v_call: TRBV12-3/TRBV12-4
j_call: TRBJ1-1
clone_size: many
d_call: .
cdr3_nt: TGTGCCAGCAGTTTAATCCCGGGTCCGAACACTGAAGCTTTCTTT
cdr3_aa: CASSLIPGPNTEAFF

v_call: TRBV11-3
j_call: TRBJ2-7
clone_size: many
d_call: .
cdr3_nt: TGTGCCAGCATGAAGGGCGGTTACGAGCAGTACTTC
cdr3_aa: CASMKGGYEQYF

v_call: TRBV2
j_call: TRBJ2-2
clone_size: many
d_call: .
cdr3_nt: TGTGCCAGCAGCGACCTGAGAGATGACATATACACCGGGGAGCTGTTTTTT
cdr3_aa: CASSDLRDDIYTGELFF

v_call: TRBV6-2/TRBV6-3
j_call: TRBJ2-7
clone_size: many
d_call: .
cdr3_nt: TGTGCCAGCAGTTACCCACAGGGTTTTGGAGCTTACGAGCAGTACTTC
cdr3_aa: CASSYPQGFGAYEQYF

v_call: TRBV7-6
j_call: TRBJ2-3
clone_size: many
d_call: .
cdr3_nt: TGTGCCAGCAGCTTAGAGCCCGGCAGGGGGGCAGATACGCAGTATTTT
cdr3_aa: CASSLEPGRGADTQYF

v_call: TRBV24-1
j_call: TRBJ2-1
clone_size: many
d_call: .
cdr3_nt: TGTGCCACCAGTGATACGGTTGGCTCCTACAATGAGCAGTTCTTC
cdr3_aa: CATSDTVGSYNEQFF

v_call: TRBV4-2
j_call: TRBJ2-7
clone_size: many
d_call: TRBD2
cdr3_nt: TGTGCCAGCAGCTACGAAGCGGGAGGGCCCTACGAGCAGTACTTC
cdr3_aa: CASSYEAGGPYEQYF

v_call: TRBV6-5
j_call: TRBJ2-3
clone_size: many
d_call: .
cdr3_nt: TGTGCCAGCAGTTACGCGGGCACAGATACGCAGTATTTT
cdr3_aa: CASSYAGTDTQYF